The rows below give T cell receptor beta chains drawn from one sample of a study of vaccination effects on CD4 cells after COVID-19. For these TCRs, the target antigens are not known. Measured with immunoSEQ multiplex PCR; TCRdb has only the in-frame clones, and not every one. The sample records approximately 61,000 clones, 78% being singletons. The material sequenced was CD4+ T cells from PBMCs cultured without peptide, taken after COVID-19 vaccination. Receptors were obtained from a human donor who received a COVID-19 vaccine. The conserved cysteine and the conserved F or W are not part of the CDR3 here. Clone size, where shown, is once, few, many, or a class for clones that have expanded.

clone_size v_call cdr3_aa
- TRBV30 AWSQPPLH
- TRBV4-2 ASSQVMGEEAF
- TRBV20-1 SALSRAQAY
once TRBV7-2 ASSLEIGGNGYT
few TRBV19 ASSINGSPGYT
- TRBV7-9 ASSLASGSADTQY
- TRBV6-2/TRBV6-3 ASSPLAGGSTDTQY
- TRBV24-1 ATSRRGLNEQF
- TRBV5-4 ASSAAGVGGYT
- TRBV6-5 ASWGVGAKNIQY
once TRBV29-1 SAGTGVWVNEAF
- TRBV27 ASSFSGRAGEQF
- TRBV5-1 ASSLDRASGGQGNIQY
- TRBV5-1 ASRPGTSGSGGTDTQY
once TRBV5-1 ASSLALAGGTDTQY
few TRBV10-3 AISESLGFTGAPFANIQY
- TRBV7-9 ASSFSGGNQPQH
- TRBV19 ASSPGGASGANVLT
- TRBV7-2 ASSPKATGGAF
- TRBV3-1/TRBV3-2 ASSQVDGPSGGNTIY
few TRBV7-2 ASSLSGGRGTDTQY
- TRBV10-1 ARRQGGTKGLKKSNSGYT
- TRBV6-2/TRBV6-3 ASSYGQGNTEAF
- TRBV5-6 ASSRTLAGGPGDTQY
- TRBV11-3 ASSSRGTNTEAF
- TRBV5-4 AISLGGMNTEAF
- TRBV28 ASSRRGWETQY
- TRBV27 ASSSALRGGANQPQH
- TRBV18 ASSPRRDPNTEAF
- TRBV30 APNTGELF
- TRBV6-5 ASRNYGQSAGYT
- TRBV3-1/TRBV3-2 ASSPGLGGTQY
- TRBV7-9 ASSRSELGRTYEQY
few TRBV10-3 AISGSGPYEQY
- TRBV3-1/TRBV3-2 ASSGLAGPPQY
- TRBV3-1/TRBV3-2 ASSQGGQPQH
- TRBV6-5 ASSYSYRRVTEAF
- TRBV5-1 ASSGGTGYTGANVLT
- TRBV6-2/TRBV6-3 ASSSGTIPH
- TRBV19 ASSRTTSKGTAQY
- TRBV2 ASSVAGGVTEAF
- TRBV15 ATSRFGGWETQY
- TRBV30 ACQGLGEKLF
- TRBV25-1 ASSEWGGIGYT
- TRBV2 ASSVSSSYNSPLH
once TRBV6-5 ASSRSSAMNTEAF
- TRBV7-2 ASSRGQGKVPEAF
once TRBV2 ASSGRNTGELF
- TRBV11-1 ASSPGGDGYT
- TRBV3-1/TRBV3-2 ASSPHNNSGQGASLSYEQY
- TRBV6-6 ASSAGQGFNEQF
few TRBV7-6 ASSRSGTGANVLT